This entry lists 32 T cell receptor beta chains sequenced from one sample in a study of beta chain features in type 1 diabetes. Sequenced material consisted of expressed TCRB transcripts (all of the isolated RNA was reverse transcribed). Assay: immunoSEQ multiplex PCR; the TCRdb copy retains only in-frame clones and omits some. The sample carries about 330,000 clones, around 10% recorded once. Sequencing used naive CD4+ T cells from blood. These receptor sequences come from a woman aged 25 to 45 in good health.

V gene TRBV4-3 combines with J gene TRBJ1-1; TRBD1 agrees at 9 bases. The V segment lost 3 bases and the J segment 1 base; nucleotides outside the gene matches: 6. The CDR3 spans 16 residues. The germline gives CDR1 LGHNA, CDR2 YSLEER. Written as DNA, the CDR3 is TGCGCCAGCAGCCACCGGACAGGGGCAGGGAACACTGAAGCTTTCTTT. As protein: CASSHRTGAGNTEAFF.

This clone was seen only a few times. The chain couples TRBV7-6 to TRBJ2-7; TRBD2 is a possible D gene (5 bases). CDR1 is SGHVS and CDR2 is FNYEAQ in the germline V gene. Trimming cost V 1 base and J 2 bases, with 12 bases left between them. This CDR3 comprises 15 residues. CDR3 nucleotides: TGTGCCAGCAGCTTAGAAGCGGTTAAACCCTACGAGCAGTACTTC. Encoded protein: CASSLEAVKPYEQYF.

The chain has TRBV7-2 and TRBJ2-1, with 7 bases fitting TRBD2. V trimming: 3 bases; J trimming: 7 bases; junction bases outside the gene matches: 9. Germline V CDR1 and CDR2: SGHTA, FQGNSA. The CDR3 runs to 15 residues. The CDR3 spells CASSLGGVGVNEQFF. CDR3 nucleotides: TGTGCCAGCAGCTTGGGGGGGGTTGGGGTGAATGAGCAGTTCTTC.

This clone has a handful of counts. The chain carries TRBV5-1 and TRBJ2-5; 8 bases line up with TRBD2. The CDR3 is 16 amino acids. Unmatched junction bases numbered 10, after V lost 1 base and J lost 5 bases. Looked up from germline, CDR1 is SGHRS and CDR2 is YFSETQ. The CDR3 nucleotides are TGCGCCAGCAGCTTGAGGCGGGAGGTCTCGGGCGAGACCCAGTACTTC. Its translation is CASSLRREVSGETQYF. Complete variable domain (other parts from reference TRBV5-1 and TRBJ2-5): KAGVTQTPRYLIKTRGQQVTLSCSPISGHRSVSWYQQTPGQGLQFLFEYFSETQRNKGNFPGRFSGRQFSNSRSEMNVSTLELGDSALYLCASSLRREVSGETQYFGPGTRLLVL.

V is TRBV6-5 and J is TRBJ2-5; maybe TRBD2 (6 bases). The germline V and J ends were trimmed by 8 bases and 4 bases, with 11 bases remaining between them. CDR3 length: 12 residues. Germline V gives CDR1 MNHEY, CDR2 SVGAGI. This chain's CDR3 is CASGAGGETQYF. The CDR3 DNA reads TGTGCCAGCGGGGCCGGGGGAGAGACCCAGTACTTC.

The V and J genes are TRBV18 and TRBJ1-2; weak D call: TRBD1 (5 bases). The CDR3 contains 14 residues. Germline assignment: CDR1 KGHSH and CDR2 LQKENI. The V gene lost 3 bases and the J gene lost 2 bases, with 10 bases spanning the gap. The CDR3 sequence is CASSPQGGNYGYTF. CDR3 in DNA: TGTGCCAGCTCACCTCAGGGAGGCAACTATGGCTACACCTTC.

This chain uses TRBV6-1 with TRBJ2-6; possibly TRBD2 for D (6 bases). CDR3 length: 14 amino acids. The germline CDR1 and CDR2 sequences are MNHNS and SASEGT. The V end lost 3 bases, the J end lost 4 bases, and 7 bases lay between the germline ends. CDR3: CASSEGGGANVLTF. CDR3 nucleotides: TGTGCCAGCAGTGAGGGGGGAGGGGCCAACGTCCTGACTTTC.

The rearrangement links TRBV2 to TRBJ2-3; 9 nucleotides agree with TRBD2. This CDR3 region has 15 residues. Per the germline V gene, CDR1 is SNHLY and CDR2 is FYNNEI. The ends lost 8 bases at V and 6 bases at J; junction bases unmatched: 12. This chain's CDR3 is CASLSSSGTRDTQYF. CDR3 nucleotide sequence: TGTGCCAGCTTATCCTCTAGCGGGACACGCGATACGCAGTATTTT. The variable domain in full, completed from reference TRBV2 and TRBJ2-3, reads EPEVTQTPSHQVTQMGQEVILRCVPISNHLYFYWYRQILGQKVEFLVSFYNNEISEKSEIFDDQFSVERPDGSNFTLKIRSTKLEDSAMYFCASLSSSGTRDTQYFGPGTRLTVL.

The V call is TRBV7-2, the J call TRBJ2-7; 8 bases fit TRBD1. CDR1 and CDR2 from the germline V gene are SGHTA and FQGNSA. This CDR3 region has 15 residues. V lost 0 bases and J lost 5; bases outside the gene matches: 6. CDR3 amino acids: CASSLAWTGIDEQYF. In nucleotides, the CDR3 is TGTGCCAGCAGCTTAGCCTGGACAGGGATCGACGAGCAGTACTTC.

The V and J genes are TRBV6-1 and TRBJ2-5; D is possibly TRBD1 (6 bases). The length of the CDR3 is 19 residues. Trimming stripped 1 base from V and 4 bases from J, with 25 bases between. The germline V gene encodes CDR1 MNHNS and CDR2 SASEGT. CDR3 DNA sequence: TGTGCCAGCAGTGAAGACCCCAGGGGTGGCCTCCCGAAGGTAGAGACCCAGTACTTC. Translation gives CASSEDPRGGLPKVETQYF.

This clone has more than one count but fewer than ten. This sequence joins TRBV9 and TRBJ2-2; perhaps TRBD2 as D (7 bases). Germline lookup yields CDR1 SGDLS and CDR2 YYNGEE. Trimming removed 7 bases from V and 8 bases from J, with 15 bases in between. This CDR3 contains 13 residues. CDR3 protein: CASRGAVEGELFF. CDR3 nucleotide sequence: TGTGCCAGCCGGGGGGCCGTGGAAGGGGAGCTGTTTTTT.

This clone was seen more than once but under ten times. The chain uses TRBV5-1 and TRBJ2-3; TRBD1 agrees at 9 bases. The ends lost 2 bases at V and 3 bases at J; junction bases unmatched: 4. Germline values: CDR1 SGHRS, CDR2 YFSETQ. This CDR3 comprises 15 residues. The CDR3 loop is CASSLQGAKTDTQYF. In nucleotides, the CDR3 is TGCGCCAGCAGCTTACAGGGGGCGAAGACAGATACGCAGTATTTT.

Concerning this clone: Other nucleotide sequences in the sample specify the same CDR3. This rearrangement joins TRBV5-1 to TRBJ2-3; 8 nucleotides align to TRBD1. The CDR3 has 15 residues. J was trimmed by 0 bases and V by 2 bases; bases with no gene match: 2. Germline V gives CDR1 SGHRS, CDR2 YFSETQ. The CDR3 is CASSLGQGSTDTQYF. CDR3 nucleotides: TGCGCCAGCAGCTTAGGACAGGGCAGCACAGATACGCAGTATTTT.

The CDR3 DNA reads as TGTGCCAGCAGCCTCAGGGTAATCAACTATGGCTACACCTTC. This sequence encodes CASSLRVINYGYTF. The J gene is TRBJ1-2, the V gene TRBV5-6; D might be TRBD1 (5 bases). The V end lost 4 bases, the J end lost 2 bases, and 12 bases lay between the germline ends. CDR1 and CDR2 (germline): SGHDT, YYEEEE. The CDR3 has 14 residues. The full variable domain, completed using reference TRBV5-6 and TRBJ1-2, is DAGVTQSPTHLIKTRGQQVTLRCSPKSGHDTVSWYQQALGQGPQFIFQYYEEEERQRGNFPDRFSGHQFPNYSSELNVNALLLGDSALYLCASSLRVINYGYTFGSGTRLTVV.

In this sample, this clone turned up a few times. The genes are TRBV5-4 and TRBJ2-5, with a possible D match to TRBD1 (5 bases). Germline V gives CDR1 SGHNT, CDR2 YYREEE (reference sequence). The V end lost 7 bases, the J end lost 5 bases, and 15 bases lay between the germline ends. The CDR3 runs 13 residues. The CDR3 protein is CASLQQGRETQYF. CDR3 nucleotide sequence: TGTGCCAGCCTTCAGCAGGGCCGGGAGACCCAGTACTTC.

This clone was counted a few times. This sequence joins TRBV28 and TRBJ1-5; TRBD1 is a possible D gene (6 bases). Germline CDR1 reads MDHEN; CDR2 reads SYDVKM. This CDR3 comprises 14 residues. Trimming left V 2 bases short and J 9 bases short, with 14 bases between. CDR3 sequence: CASSLPQGYSPQHF. The CDR3 DNA sequence: TGTGCCAGCAGTTTACCACAGGGTTACTCGCCCCAGCATTTT.

The sample holds a few counts of this clone. Here the CDR3 reads CASSLRGIGELFF. Here the CDR3 DNA reads TGTGCCAGCAGCCTTAGGGGTATCGGGGAGCTGTTTTTT. The chain combines TRBV7-3 with TRBJ2-2; D perhaps matches TRBD1 (5 bases). Germline V lookup: CDR1 SGHTA, CDR2 FQGTGA. Trimming left V 5 bases short and J 7 bases short, with 11 bases between. The CDR3 contains 13 residues.

This clone occurred a few times. The rearrangement joins TRBV5-4 to TRBJ2-3; the D gene is possibly TRBD2 (5 bases). This CDR3 spans 14 amino acids. Looked up from germline, CDR1 is SGHNT and CDR2 is YYREEE (reference sequence). V was pared by 4 bases and J by 5 bases, with 14 bases between. CDR3: CASSQPDGVDTQYF. In DNA form, the CDR3 reads TGTGCCAGCAGCCAACCCGACGGGGTAGATACGCAGTATTTT. Full variable domain (rest looked up from reference TRBV5-4 and TRBJ2-3): ETGVTQSPTHLIKTRGQQVTLRCSSQSGHNTVSWYQQALGQGPQFIFQYYREEENGRGNFPPRFSGLQFPNYSSELNVNALELDDSALYLCASSQPDGVDTQYFGPGTRLTVL.

This clone was seen only a few times. The rearrangement links TRBV28 to TRBJ1-1, with 8 bases aligning to TRBD1. Germline V lookup: CDR1 MDHEN, CDR2 SYDVKM. The V segment lost 6 bases and the J segment 1 base; nucleotides outside the gene matches: 4. The CDR3 covers 14 residues. DNA of the CDR3: TGTGCCAGCAGGCCGGGACAGGAGAACACTGAAGCTTTCTTT. This translates into CASRPGQENTEAFF. The full variable domain, in which reference TRBV28 and TRBJ1-1 provide the parts outside the CDR3, is DVKVTQSSRYLVKRTGEKVFLECVQDMDHENMFWYRQDPGLGLRLIYFSYDVKMKEKGDIPEGYSVSREKKERFSLILESASTNQTSMYLCASRPGQENTEAFFGQGTRLTVV.

The CDR3 protein is CASSQPTGFQPQHF. CDR3 in DNA: TGTGCCAGCAGTCAACCGACAGGGTTTCAGCCCCAGCATTTT. The chain couples TRBV28 to TRBJ1-5, with TRBD1 matching over 7 bases. Trimming at V came to 5 bases and at J to 6 bases, leaving 7 bases not matched to a gene. Germline V gene sequence: CDR1 MDHEN, CDR2 SYDVKM. This CDR3 contains 14 residues.

This clone was seen more than once but under ten times. The chain is built from TRBV7-2 and TRBJ2-7; 8 positions agree with TRBD1. The V gene's germline CDR1 is SGHTA and CDR2 FQGNSA. The trim removed 1 base at V and 2 bases at J, leaving 4 bases unmatched. There are 15 residues in the CDR3. CDR3 DNA: TGTGCCAGCAGCTTAGGACAGGGGTTCCCCTACGAGCAGTACTTC. Encoded protein: CASSLGQGFPYEQYF. The full variable domain, completed using reference TRBV7-2 and TRBJ2-7, is GAGVSQSPSNKVTEKGKDVELRCDPISGHTALYWYRQSLGQGLEFLIYFQGNSAPDKSGLPSDRFSAERTGGSVSTLTIQRTQQEDSAVYLCASSLGQGFPYEQYFGPGTRLTVT.

This clone turned up a few times. The J gene is TRBJ1-1, the V gene TRBV6-6, with TRBD1 as a possible D gene (5 bases). Germline V gene data show CDR1 as MNHNY and CDR2 as SVGAGI (reference sequence). This CDR3 has 14 amino acids. The V gene lost 2 bases and the J gene lost 0 bases, with 7 bases spanning the gap. CDR3: CASSYDRLNTEAFF. DNA for the CDR3: TGTGCCAGCAGTTACGACAGATTGAACACTGAAGCTTTCTTT.

The rearrangement uses TRBV5-1 and TRBJ2-3, with 8 positions matching TRBD1. Germline V lookup: CDR1 SGHRS, CDR2 YFSETQ. J was trimmed by 2 bases and V by 4 bases; bases with no gene match: 6. The CDR3 is made up of 15 amino acids. CDR3 in DNA: TGCGCCAGCAGCCTCGGGACAGGTTACACAGATACGCAGTATTTT. This gives the protein CASSLGTGYTDTQYF.

V is TRBV6-5 and J is TRBJ2-2, with 10 bases identical to TRBD2. This CDR3 comprises 16 residues. V gave up 0 bases and J gave up 4 bases; unmatched junction bases: 2. Germline CDR1 is MNHEY and CDR2 is SVGAGI. The CDR3 loop reads CASSYSSSGSTGELFF. CDR3 nucleotides: TGTGCCAGCAGTTACTCTTCTAGCGGGAGCACCGGGGAGCTGTTTTTT.

There are a few counts of this clone. The chain links TRBV28 to TRBJ2-5, with D maybe TRBD2 (6 bases). CDR3 length equals 15 residues. V was trimmed by 2 bases and J by 5 bases, leaving 15 bases between them. Germline V lookup: CDR1 MDHEN, CDR2 SYDVKM. The CDR3 spells CASSLGGGRGETQYF. In DNA, the CDR3 is TGTGCCAGCAGTTTAGGTGGAGGTCGGGGGGAGACCCAGTACTTC.

This clone appeared a few times. The chain has TRBV19 and TRBJ2-7; 11 nucleotides agree with TRBD2. The ends lost 4 bases at V and 4 bases at J; junction bases unmatched: 6. Germline-derived CDR1 and CDR2 are LNHDA and SQIVND (reference sequence). This CDR3 is 15 amino acids long. The CDR3 DNA follows: TGTGCCAGTAGTAACCCAGGGACTAGCGGATACGAGCAGTACTTC. It yields the protein CASSNPGTSGYEQYF. Based on the CDR3 plus reference TRBV19 and TRBJ2-7, the full variable domain is DGGITQSPKYLFRKEGQNVTLSCEQNLNHDAMYWYRQDPGQGLRLIYYSQIVNDFQKGDIAEGYSVSREKKESFPLTVTSAQKNPTAFYLCASSNPGTSGYEQYFGPGTRLTVT.

The V call is TRBV5-4, the J call TRBJ1-2, with TRBD1 identical over 9 bases. This CDR3 has 17 residues. V was clipped by 0 bases and J by 3 bases; unmatched bases: 9. Germline CDR1 reads SGHNT; CDR2 reads YYREEE (reference sequence). CDR3 coding DNA: TGTGCCAGCAGCTTGGACGGGACAGGGACGGACGACTATGGCTACACCTTC. Translated, it gives CASSLDGTGTDDYGYTF.

This clone was observed a handful of times. The CDR3 nucleotides read TGCAGCGTGAGGGAGTCCACTGAAGCTTTCTTT. Encoded protein: CSVRESTEAFF. This chain uses TRBV29-1 with TRBJ1-1; D is unclear. Between the trimmed V and J ends, which lost 6 bases and 4 bases, there was a span of 9 bases. This CDR3 comprises 11 residues. Germline V gene sequence: CDR1 SQVTM, CDR2 ANQGSEA.

The chain uses TRBV19 and TRBJ2-1, with 7 positions matching TRBD1. Germline-derived CDR1 and CDR2 are LNHDA and SQIVND (reference sequence). After removal of 1 base from V and 4 bases from J, the junction contained 1 base not matched to a gene. This CDR3 is 14 amino acids long. The CDR3 loop is CASSIGGQYNEQFF. CDR3 nucleotides: TGTGCCAGTAGTATAGGGGGACAGTACAATGAGCAGTTCTTC.

This clone was seen only a few times. The V call is TRBV27, the J call TRBJ2-7; 7 bases align to TRBD2. The trim removed 6 bases at V and 0 bases at J, leaving 8 bases unmatched. Germline-derived CDR1 and CDR2 are MNHEY and SMNVEV (reference sequence). This CDR3 region has 15 residues. CDR3 coding DNA: TGTGCCAGCAGCTCCCCGGGGAGGGGCTCCTACGAGCAGTACTTC. Its protein is CASSSPGRGSYEQYF.

The chain joins TRBV4-3 to TRBJ2-7, with D possibly TRBD1 on 5 matching bases. CDR1 is LGHNA, CDR2 YSLEER, per germline. Trimming took off 3 bases at V and 4 bases at J, with 10 bases between the two ends. The CDR3 covers 13 residues. The chain's CDR3 is CASSQVDKYEQYF. The DNA of the CDR3 is TGCGCCAGCAGCCAGGTGGACAAATACGAGCAGTACTTC.

The rearrangement uses TRBV14 and TRBJ2-3, with D tentatively TRBD2 (6 bases). V was clipped by 1 base and J by 1 base, with 36 bases between them. The CDR3 loop spans 24 amino acids. Germline values: CDR1 SGHDN, CDR2 FVKESK. CDR3 loop: CASSQGSALRSGFVGGPRTDTQYF. The CDR3 DNA reads as TGTGCCAGCAGCCAAGGATCGGCCTTACGCTCGGGGTTCGTGGGAGGTCCTCGCACAGATACGCAGTATTTT.